The 8 T cell receptor beta chains below were found in one sample sequenced in a study of vaccination effects on CD4 cells after COVID-19. Assay: immunoSEQ multiplex PCR; the TCRdb copy retains only in-frame clones and omits some. The data hold about 45,000 clones, with roughly 65% observed a single time. Antigen-specific CD4+ T cells were first expanded with viral peptide pools by the ViraFEST assay and only then sequenced. Investigators separated out CD4+ T cells once around 11 days of culture had passed. This person's SARS-CoV-2 infection, confirmed by PCR, occurred between March and December 2020. Antigens for these TCRs are unknown. The sample here was CD4+ T cells from PBMCs cultured with a peptide pool, taken before COVID-19 vaccination. The receptors stem from a human donor who had a prior SARS-CoV-2 infection.

The genes are TRBV9 and TRBJ2-7, with D possibly being TRBD1 or TRBD2 (7 bases each). The CDR3 has 15 residues. Germline CDR1 SGDLS, CDR2 YYNGEE. Trimming shortened V by 4 bases and J by 2 bases, and 16 bases separated the two germline ends. The CDR3 reads CASSPQGGATYEQYF. The DNA for the CDR3 is TGTGCCAGCAGCCCCCAGGGGGGGGCAACCTACGAGCAGTACTTC.

The chain links TRBV5-4 to TRBJ2-5, with 8 bases fitting TRBD2. V was clipped by 0 bases and J by 2 bases; unmatched bases: 6. CDR1 SGHNT and CDR2 YYREEE come from the germline V gene (reference sequence). This CDR3 is 16 amino acids long. CDR3 nucleotides: TGTGCCAGCAGCTTGGTGGGCGGGGGGCCACAAGAGACCCAGTACTTC. Its translation is CASSLVGGGPQETQYF.

This clone occurred a few times. The V call is TRBV18, the J call TRBJ1-1, with TRBD1 matching over 9 bases. The CDR3 contains 17 residues. Germline CDR1 and CDR2: KGHSH and LQKENI. V shed 3 bases and J 8 bases; nucleotides not matched to a gene: 16. For the CDR3, the DNA is TGTGCCAGCTCACCCACACAACAGGGGGCTATTCGTCTGGAAGCTTTCTTT. Translating gives CASSPTQQGAIRLEAFF.

Turning to this clone: The same CDR3 also results from other DNA sequences found in this sample. The rearrangement joins TRBV12-3 or TRBV12-4 to TRBJ2-5; no firm D call. V was trimmed by 6 bases and J by 0 bases, leaving 5 bases between them. The length of the CDR3 is 12 residues. The CDR3: CASSLNQETQYF. CDR3 in DNA: TGTGCCAGCAGCCTAAACCAAGAGACCCAGTACTTC.

J is TRBJ1-1 and V is TRBV28; D unclear. The CDR3 totals 10 residues. The germline V gene encodes CDR1 MDHEN and CDR2 SYDVKM. Trimming removed 7 bases at V and 10 bases at J, with 10 bases between. Here the CDR3 reads CASKGSGAFF. CDR3 in DNA: TGTGCCAGCAAGGGATCAGGAGCTTTCTTT. Complete variable domain (other parts from reference TRBV28 and TRBJ1-1): DVKVTQSSRYLVKRTGEKVFLECVQDMDHENMFWYRQDPGLGLRLIYFSYDVKMKEKGDIPEGYSVSREKKERFSLILESASTNQTSMYLCASKGSGAFFGQGTRLTVV.

The J gene is TRBJ1-2, the V gene TRBV18, with 8 bases that match TRBD1. From germline, CDR1 is KGHSH and CDR2 LQKENI. The V gene end was trimmed by 2 bases and the J gene end by 1 base; junction bases not matched to a gene: 3. The CDR3 extends over 15 amino acids. CDR3: CASSPAGQGNYGYTF. CDR3 sequence (DNA): TGTGCCAGCTCACCAGCCGGACAGGGTAACTATGGCTACACCTTC.

The chain uses TRBV19 and TRBJ2-5, with 11 bases aligning to TRBD2. The CDR3 runs 17 residues. V trimming: 5 bases; J trimming: 4 bases; junction bases outside the gene matches: 12. Germline V gives CDR1 LNHDA, CDR2 SQIVND (reference sequence). As DNA, the CDR3 is TGTGCCAGTAGTCCATATAGCGGGGGGGTCCCAATAGAGACCCAGTACTTC. Protein product: CASSPYSGGVPIETQYF. The variable domain in full, completed from reference TRBV19 and TRBJ2-5, reads DGGITQSPKYLFRKEGQNVTLSCEQNLNHDAMYWYRQDPGQGLRLIYYSQIVNDFQKGDIAEGYSVSREKKESFPLTVTSAQKNPTAFYLCASSPYSGGVPIETQYFGPGTRLLVL.

The V gene is TRBV29-1, the J gene TRBJ2-5; 7 bases align to TRBD1. CDR3 length: 13 residues. With V trimmed by 5 bases and J by 1 base, 4 bases remained unmatched. Looked up from germline, CDR1 is SQVTM and CDR2 is ANQGSEA. This CDR3 is CSVLGQLQETQYF. In DNA form, the CDR3 reads TGCAGCGTTCTGGGACAGCTCCAAGAGACCCAGTACTTC.